The 22 T cell receptor beta chains listed next were all sequenced from one sample in a study of cytomegalovirus exposure and HLA in healthy donors. This PCR relied on a set of 60 Vbeta primers and 13 Jbeta primers. The table came from immunoSEQ multiplex PCR; TCRdb's copy has only in-frame clones and leaves some out. The sample records 95,000 to 150,000 clones, 77% being singletons. Sequenced sample: PBMCs. The origin of the receptors is a man between 18 and 35 years old in good health and CMV-seropositive.

V usage is TRBV15 and J usage is TRBJ2-1; a weak D match, TRBD2 (6 bases). The CDR3 consists of 15 residues. The ends were cut back, 0 bases at V and 3 bases at J, with 9 bases in the middle. Germline V gene lookup returns CDR1 LNHNV and CDR2 YYDKDF (reference sequence). The CDR3 loop is CATSRDRGLYNEQFF. CDR3 nucleotide sequence: TGTGCCACCAGCAGAGATCGGGGACTCTACAATGAGCAGTTCTTC.

The rearrangement joins TRBV5-1 to TRBJ1-2; 9 positions match TRBD1. V trimming: 4 bases; J trimming: 5 bases; junction bases outside the gene matches: 24. Germline CDR1 SGHRS, CDR2 YFSETQ. The length of the CDR3 is 20 residues. CDR3 in DNA: TGCGCCAGCAGCGGAGGACAGGGGCGGTCCAGCAACCCCGCGGAGTATGGCTACACCTTC. Amino acid sequence: CASSGGQGRSSNPAEYGYTF.

The V call is TRBV27, the J call TRBJ1-5; D not certain. CDR1 MNHEY and CDR2 SMNVEV come from the germline V gene (reference sequence). CDR3 size: 20 residues. With 3 bases removed from V and 2 bases from J, the gap between germline ends came to 26 bases. The CDR3 sequence: CASSFLDGMRPGGRNQPQHF. CDR3 coding DNA: TGTGCCAGCAGTTTTCTTGACGGGATGCGGCCCGGAGGGCGCAATCAGCCCCAGCATTTT.

The CDR3 is CASSTGSWLGTYEQYF. In DNA form, the CDR3 reads TGTGCCAGCAGTACAGGTTCTTGGCTGGGCACCTACGAGCAGTACTTC. V is TRBV25-1 and J is TRBJ2-5; possible D gene TRBD1, 5 bases. The end of the DNA aligns better with TRBJ2-7, so the J call may be wrong. Germline CDR1 and CDR2: MGHDK and SYGVNS. This CDR3 is built from 16 residues.

This clone was detected a few times. This chain uses TRBV27 with TRBJ1-5; D might be TRBD1 (5 bases). The germline CDR1 and CDR2 sequences are MNHEY and SMNVEV (reference sequence). The CDR3 is 12 residues long. Trimming left V 5 bases short and J 10 bases short, with 12 bases between. CDR3 nucleotides: TGTGCCAGCAGTCCGCCGGGGGGACCCCAGCATTTT. This translates into CASSPPGGPQHF.

V gene TRBV18 combines with J gene TRBJ2-5; D call uncertain. Germline CDR1 reads KGHSH; CDR2 reads LQKENI. CDR3 size: 14 residues. V was shortened by 2 bases and J by 5 bases, with 12 bases between the two germline ends. The DNA of the CDR3 is TGTGCCAGCTCACCAAGCCCTACGCGGGAGACCCAGTACTTC. Translating gives CASSPSPTRETQYF. Complete variable domain (other parts from reference TRBV18 and TRBJ2-5): NAGVMQNPRHLVRRRGQEARLRCSPMKGHSHVYWYRQLPEEGLKFMVYLQKENIIDESGMPKERFSAEFPKEGPSILRIQQVVRGDSAAYFCASSPSPTRETQYFGPGTRLLVL.

In regard to this clone: Other DNA sequences in this specimen translate into the identical CDR3. The chain has TRBV30 and TRBJ1-1; D not certain. CDR3 size: 13 residues. V gave up 2 bases and J gave up 0 bases, with 7 bases separating them. Germline V CDR1 and CDR2: GTSNPN, SVGIG (reference sequence). The CDR3 sequence is CAWSSGMNTEAFF. CDR3 in DNA: TGTGCCTGGAGTTCGGGGATGAACACTGAAGCTTTCTTT. The full variable domain, in which reference TRBV30 and TRBJ1-1 provide the parts outside the CDR3, is SQTIHQWPATLVQPVGSPLSLECTVEGTSNPNLYWYRQAAGRGLQLLFYSVGIGQISSEVPQNLSASRPQDRQFILSSKKLLLSDSGFYLCAWSSGMNTEAFFGQGTRLTVV.

The rearrangement links TRBV27 to TRBJ2-1, with 12 bases aligning to TRBD2. The CDR3 runs 17 residues. Per germline, CDR1 MNHEY and CDR2 SMNVEV (reference sequence). With V trimmed by 3 bases and J by 2 bases, 5 bases remained unmatched. The DNA for the CDR3 is TGTGCCAGCAGTTTTGGACTAGCGGGACCAACCTACAATGAGCAGTTCTTC. This gives the protein CASSFGLAGPTYNEQFF.

In this sample, this clone turned up a few times. Since a far larger clone is one base different, this is likely a read error. This specimen includes other DNA sequences encoding the same CDR3. The V call is TRBV5-8, the J call TRBJ1-2, with TRBD1 matching 8 bases. V gave up 4 bases and J gave up 3 bases; unmatched junction bases: 11. Germline CDR1 is SGHTS and CDR2 is YDEGEE. The CDR3 sequence is 16 residues long. The CDR3 loop reads CASSQDSRGPYYGYTF. CDR3 DNA: TGTGCCAGCAGCCAAGATTCCAGGGGGCCATACTATGGCTACACCTTC.

The V call is TRBV6-5, the J call TRBJ2-2; a possible D gene is TRBD1 (6 bases). The germline V and J ends were trimmed by 3 bases and 4 bases, with 12 bases remaining between them. The CDR3 has 15 amino acids. Germline V gene sequence: CDR1 MNHEY, CDR2 SVGAGI. As DNA, the CDR3 is TGTGCCAGCAGTTATTACAGGGATGGCACCGGGGAGCTGTTTTTT. This encodes CASSYYRDGTGELFF.

CDR3 nucleotides: TGTGCCAGTAGTATCGCCGGGTGGAACAATCAGCCCCAGCATTTT. Translated, it gives CASSIAGWNNQPQHF. The chain recombines TRBV19 with TRBJ1-5; D gene unclear. The germline V and J ends were trimmed by 3 bases and 3 bases, with 12 bases remaining between them. In germline, CDR1 is LNHDA, CDR2 SQIVND (reference sequence). This CDR3 has 15 residues.

The genes are TRBV7-8 and TRBJ2-2, with D possibly matching TRBD2 (5 bases). V was clipped by 1 base and J by 5 bases, with 11 bases between them. This CDR3 contains 15 residues. Per the germline V gene, CDR1 is SGHVS and CDR2 is FQNEAQ. CDR3 protein: CASSLVRTGTGELFF. Written as DNA, the CDR3 is TGTGCCAGCAGCTTAGTTCGTACGGGAACCGGGGAGCTGTTTTTT.

This clone was recorded only once. The genes are TRBV9 and TRBJ2-1; weak D call: TRBD2 (6 bases). V lost 0 bases and J lost 5, with 12 bases in between. The germline gives CDR1 SGDLS, CDR2 YYNGEE. The CDR3 covers 15 residues. In nucleotides, the CDR3 is TGTGCCAGCAGCGTAGGCGGGAACACCAACAATGAGCAGTTCTTC. It yields the protein CASSVGGNTNNEQFF.

V is TRBV28 and J is TRBJ1-2, with 8 bases matching TRBD1. V shed 6 bases and J 7 bases; nucleotides not matched to a gene: 4. Germline CDR1 is MDHEN and CDR2 is SYDVKM. The CDR3 runs 12 residues. The CDR3, as DNA: TGTGCCAGCAGACCTCAGGGGGCTGGCTACACCTTC. Translation: CASRPQGAGYTF.

This chain uses TRBV11-3 with TRBJ2-1, with TRBD2 identical over 7 bases. The length of the CDR3 is 14 residues. Germline-derived CDR1 and CDR2 are SGHNT and YENEEA. The ends lost 4 bases at V and 5 bases at J; junction bases unmatched: 5. CDR3 protein: CASSSGLFNNEQFF. The CDR3 DNA reads as TGTGCCAGCAGCTCGGGACTATTCAACAATGAGCAGTTCTTC.

J is TRBJ2-7 and V is TRBV2; a weak D match, TRBD1 (6 bases). The germline V gene has CDR1 SNHLY and CDR2 FYNNEI. V lost 10 bases and J lost 7, with 26 bases in between. The CDR3 extends over 15 amino acids. In DNA form, the CDR3 reads TGTGCCATCCCAGTCCTCCGGGACACGCCGCAAGAGCAGTACTTC. It translates to CAIPVLRDTPQEQYF.

This clone appeared a few times. The chain links TRBV6-1 to TRBJ2-7; 9 bases match TRBD1. Germline V gene sequence: CDR1 MNHNS, CDR2 SASEGT. V dropped 5 bases and J dropped 2; count of bases not matched to a gene: 7. This CDR3 is 15 amino acids long. The CDR3 DNA follows: TGTGCCAGCAGTATCCTGGACAGGGGCACCTACGAGCAGTACTTC. Translation gives CASSILDRGTYEQYF.

The rearrangement links TRBV2 to TRBJ1-2; a weak D match, TRBD1 (5 bases). V was pared by 2 bases and J by 6 bases, with 16 bases between. Germline CDR1 reads SNHLY; CDR2 reads FYNNEI. This CDR3 spans 15 amino acids. CDR3: CASSERGQGGNGYTF. The CDR3 region has the DNA TGTGCCAGCAGTGAAAGGGGTCAGGGAGGCAATGGCTACACCTTC.

The chain has TRBV6-5 and TRBJ2-7; 12 bases match TRBD2. V lost 4 bases, J lost 7 bases, and 11 bases stayed unmatched. Germline CDR1 reads MNHEY; CDR2 reads SVGAGI. The CDR3 consists of 16 residues. CDR3 nucleotide sequence: TGTGCCAGCAGTTCGAGACTAGCGGGGGCATATGTAGAGCAGTACTTC. Amino acids: CASSSRLAGAYVEQYF.

The V and J genes are TRBV11-2 and TRBJ2-1; D is uncertain. Germline CDR1 reads SGHAT; CDR2 reads FQNNGV. CDR3 length: 12 amino acids. V was pared by 11 bases and J by 9 bases, with 17 bases between. The CDR3 region is CACKWAKSEQFF. As DNA, the CDR3 is TGTGCCTGTAAATGGGCAAAAAGTGAGCAGTTCTTC.

V usage is TRBV9 and J usage is TRBJ2-5; 8 bases agree with TRBD1. J was trimmed by 4 bases and V by 1 base; bases with no gene match: 6. CDR1 is SGDLS, CDR2 YYNGEE, per germline. The CDR3 consists of 15 residues. CDR3: CASSVNDGQGETQYF. The CDR3 DNA reads TGTGCCAGCAGCGTAAACGATGGACAGGGAGAGACCCAGTACTTC.

In this sample, this clone turned up once. This sequence joins TRBV9 and TRBJ2-1; 7 positions match TRBD1. Germline CDR1 reads SGDLS; CDR2 reads YYNGEE. The CDR3 sequence is 14 residues long. Losses at the gene ends were 3 bases for V and 6 bases for J; bases not matched to a gene: 6. CDR3 in amino acids: CASSAGTEINEQFF. The CDR3 DNA sequence: TGTGCCAGCAGCGCCGGGACAGAGATCAATGAGCAGTTCTTC.